Each of the 2 T cell receptor beta chains below was sequenced from the same sample in a study of siplizumab effects on memory and regulatory T cells. The repertoire was sequenced with immunoSEQ multiplex PCR; TCRdb's copy has only in-frame clones and lacks some. The sample lists about 97,000 clones; 80% to 95% were seen once. The sample taken for sequencing was CD4+ T cells sorted from blood. Source of these receptors: a human donor in good health.

The chain has TRBV5-4 and TRBJ2-3, with D possibly matching TRBD1 (5 bases). V lost 0 bases to trimming and J lost 1 base, with 9 bases between them. The V gene's germline CDR1 is SGHNT and CDR2 YYREEE (reference sequence). The CDR3 sequence is 15 residues long. The CDR3 reads CASSLEGDRTDTQYF. As DNA, the CDR3 is TGTGCCAGCAGCTTGGAAGGGGATCGCACAGATACGCAGTATTTT.

The chain joins TRBV10-1 to TRBJ2-2; 9 bases line up with TRBD2. Germline V gives CDR1 WNHNN, CDR2 SYGVQD (reference sequence). The ends lost 3 bases at V and 1 base at J; junction bases unmatched: 0. CDR3 size: 15 residues. CDR3 loop: CASSEAGGNTGELFF. The CDR3 DNA sequence: TGCGCCAGCAGTGAAGCGGGAGGGAACACCGGGGAGCTGTTTTTT.